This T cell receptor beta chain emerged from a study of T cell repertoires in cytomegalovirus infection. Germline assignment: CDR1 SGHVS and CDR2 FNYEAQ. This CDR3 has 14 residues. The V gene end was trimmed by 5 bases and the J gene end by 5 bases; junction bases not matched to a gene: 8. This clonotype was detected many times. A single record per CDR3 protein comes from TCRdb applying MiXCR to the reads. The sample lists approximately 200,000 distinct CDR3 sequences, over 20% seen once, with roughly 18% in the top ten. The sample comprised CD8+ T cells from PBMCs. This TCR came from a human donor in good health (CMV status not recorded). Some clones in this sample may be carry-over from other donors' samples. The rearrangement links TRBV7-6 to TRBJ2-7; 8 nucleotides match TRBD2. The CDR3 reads CASSHFGGLDEQYF. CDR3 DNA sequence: TGTGCCAGCAGCCACTTTGGGGGACTAGACGAGCAGTACTTC.